This T cell receptor beta chain was sequenced during a study of blood T cell repertoires in COVID-19. This clone was detected only a few times. Original methodology: Researchers report that nucleated cell counts were estimated from reference gene primer amplification. The assay was immunoSEQ multiplex PCR, and TCRdb's table has in-frame clones only and misses some. V and J calls and clone size come straight from that table; D and trimming were deduced from the DNA. The sample records under 45,000 clones, 75% to 85% being singletons. Germline CDR1 reads ENHRY; CDR2 reads SYGVKD. The V and J ends lost 0 bases and 4 bases respectively, with 12 bases between them. The CDR3 extends over 16 amino acids.

The clonotype comes from a man older than 75 with acute or convalescent COVID-19. The chain couples TRBV10-3 to TRBJ2-2; maybe TRBD1 (6 bases). Sequences were obtained from peripheral blood. The CDR3 region is CAISESRGSGTGELFF. Here the CDR3 DNA reads TGTGCCATCAGTGAGTCTAGGGGGAGCGGCACCGGGGAGCTGTTTTTT.